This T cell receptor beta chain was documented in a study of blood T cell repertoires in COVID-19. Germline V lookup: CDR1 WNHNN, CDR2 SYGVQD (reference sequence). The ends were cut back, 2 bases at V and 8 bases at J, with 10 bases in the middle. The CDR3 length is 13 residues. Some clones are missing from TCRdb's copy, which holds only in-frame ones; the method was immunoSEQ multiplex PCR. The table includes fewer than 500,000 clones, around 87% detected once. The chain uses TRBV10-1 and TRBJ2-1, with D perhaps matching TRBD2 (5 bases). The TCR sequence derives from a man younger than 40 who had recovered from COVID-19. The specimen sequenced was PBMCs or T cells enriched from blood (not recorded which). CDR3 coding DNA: TGCGCCAGCAGTGAGATAGGGCGGGATGAGCAGTTCTTC. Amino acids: CASSEIGRDEQFF.